This T cell receptor (beta chain) was identified in a study of blood T cells in healthy people across ages. General study results and limits: A strong correlation was seen between TCR beta diversity and naive T cell percentage. Investigators viewed diversity estimates from one million T cells as underestimates, the study reported. With age, beta diversity per million T cells declined roughly linearly, significantly by roughly 40.

This clonotype was observed a few times. Its antigen is currently unknown. Primers used in a second PCR of about 7 to 12 cycles were a sample-barcoded 5' primer and a J-beta primer mix. In TCRdb, the 5' RACE reads were re-called with MiXCR into one record per CDR3 protein. The data contain about 1.4 million distinct CDR3 sequences, around 59% of them singletons. Germline CDR1 MGHRA, CDR2 YSYEKL. This CDR3 comprises 20 residues. The V end was cut by 1 base, the J end by 0 bases, with 19 bases between. Sample: blood. This chain links TRBV4-1 with TRBJ2-6; a weak D match, TRBD1 (6 bases). The sequence was obtained from a young man in good health. CDR3: CASSQVQQGPSGSGANVLTF. Here the CDR3 DNA reads TGCGCCAGCAGCCAAGTGCAACAGGGTCCCAGTGGCTCTGGGGCCAACGTCCTGACTTTC.